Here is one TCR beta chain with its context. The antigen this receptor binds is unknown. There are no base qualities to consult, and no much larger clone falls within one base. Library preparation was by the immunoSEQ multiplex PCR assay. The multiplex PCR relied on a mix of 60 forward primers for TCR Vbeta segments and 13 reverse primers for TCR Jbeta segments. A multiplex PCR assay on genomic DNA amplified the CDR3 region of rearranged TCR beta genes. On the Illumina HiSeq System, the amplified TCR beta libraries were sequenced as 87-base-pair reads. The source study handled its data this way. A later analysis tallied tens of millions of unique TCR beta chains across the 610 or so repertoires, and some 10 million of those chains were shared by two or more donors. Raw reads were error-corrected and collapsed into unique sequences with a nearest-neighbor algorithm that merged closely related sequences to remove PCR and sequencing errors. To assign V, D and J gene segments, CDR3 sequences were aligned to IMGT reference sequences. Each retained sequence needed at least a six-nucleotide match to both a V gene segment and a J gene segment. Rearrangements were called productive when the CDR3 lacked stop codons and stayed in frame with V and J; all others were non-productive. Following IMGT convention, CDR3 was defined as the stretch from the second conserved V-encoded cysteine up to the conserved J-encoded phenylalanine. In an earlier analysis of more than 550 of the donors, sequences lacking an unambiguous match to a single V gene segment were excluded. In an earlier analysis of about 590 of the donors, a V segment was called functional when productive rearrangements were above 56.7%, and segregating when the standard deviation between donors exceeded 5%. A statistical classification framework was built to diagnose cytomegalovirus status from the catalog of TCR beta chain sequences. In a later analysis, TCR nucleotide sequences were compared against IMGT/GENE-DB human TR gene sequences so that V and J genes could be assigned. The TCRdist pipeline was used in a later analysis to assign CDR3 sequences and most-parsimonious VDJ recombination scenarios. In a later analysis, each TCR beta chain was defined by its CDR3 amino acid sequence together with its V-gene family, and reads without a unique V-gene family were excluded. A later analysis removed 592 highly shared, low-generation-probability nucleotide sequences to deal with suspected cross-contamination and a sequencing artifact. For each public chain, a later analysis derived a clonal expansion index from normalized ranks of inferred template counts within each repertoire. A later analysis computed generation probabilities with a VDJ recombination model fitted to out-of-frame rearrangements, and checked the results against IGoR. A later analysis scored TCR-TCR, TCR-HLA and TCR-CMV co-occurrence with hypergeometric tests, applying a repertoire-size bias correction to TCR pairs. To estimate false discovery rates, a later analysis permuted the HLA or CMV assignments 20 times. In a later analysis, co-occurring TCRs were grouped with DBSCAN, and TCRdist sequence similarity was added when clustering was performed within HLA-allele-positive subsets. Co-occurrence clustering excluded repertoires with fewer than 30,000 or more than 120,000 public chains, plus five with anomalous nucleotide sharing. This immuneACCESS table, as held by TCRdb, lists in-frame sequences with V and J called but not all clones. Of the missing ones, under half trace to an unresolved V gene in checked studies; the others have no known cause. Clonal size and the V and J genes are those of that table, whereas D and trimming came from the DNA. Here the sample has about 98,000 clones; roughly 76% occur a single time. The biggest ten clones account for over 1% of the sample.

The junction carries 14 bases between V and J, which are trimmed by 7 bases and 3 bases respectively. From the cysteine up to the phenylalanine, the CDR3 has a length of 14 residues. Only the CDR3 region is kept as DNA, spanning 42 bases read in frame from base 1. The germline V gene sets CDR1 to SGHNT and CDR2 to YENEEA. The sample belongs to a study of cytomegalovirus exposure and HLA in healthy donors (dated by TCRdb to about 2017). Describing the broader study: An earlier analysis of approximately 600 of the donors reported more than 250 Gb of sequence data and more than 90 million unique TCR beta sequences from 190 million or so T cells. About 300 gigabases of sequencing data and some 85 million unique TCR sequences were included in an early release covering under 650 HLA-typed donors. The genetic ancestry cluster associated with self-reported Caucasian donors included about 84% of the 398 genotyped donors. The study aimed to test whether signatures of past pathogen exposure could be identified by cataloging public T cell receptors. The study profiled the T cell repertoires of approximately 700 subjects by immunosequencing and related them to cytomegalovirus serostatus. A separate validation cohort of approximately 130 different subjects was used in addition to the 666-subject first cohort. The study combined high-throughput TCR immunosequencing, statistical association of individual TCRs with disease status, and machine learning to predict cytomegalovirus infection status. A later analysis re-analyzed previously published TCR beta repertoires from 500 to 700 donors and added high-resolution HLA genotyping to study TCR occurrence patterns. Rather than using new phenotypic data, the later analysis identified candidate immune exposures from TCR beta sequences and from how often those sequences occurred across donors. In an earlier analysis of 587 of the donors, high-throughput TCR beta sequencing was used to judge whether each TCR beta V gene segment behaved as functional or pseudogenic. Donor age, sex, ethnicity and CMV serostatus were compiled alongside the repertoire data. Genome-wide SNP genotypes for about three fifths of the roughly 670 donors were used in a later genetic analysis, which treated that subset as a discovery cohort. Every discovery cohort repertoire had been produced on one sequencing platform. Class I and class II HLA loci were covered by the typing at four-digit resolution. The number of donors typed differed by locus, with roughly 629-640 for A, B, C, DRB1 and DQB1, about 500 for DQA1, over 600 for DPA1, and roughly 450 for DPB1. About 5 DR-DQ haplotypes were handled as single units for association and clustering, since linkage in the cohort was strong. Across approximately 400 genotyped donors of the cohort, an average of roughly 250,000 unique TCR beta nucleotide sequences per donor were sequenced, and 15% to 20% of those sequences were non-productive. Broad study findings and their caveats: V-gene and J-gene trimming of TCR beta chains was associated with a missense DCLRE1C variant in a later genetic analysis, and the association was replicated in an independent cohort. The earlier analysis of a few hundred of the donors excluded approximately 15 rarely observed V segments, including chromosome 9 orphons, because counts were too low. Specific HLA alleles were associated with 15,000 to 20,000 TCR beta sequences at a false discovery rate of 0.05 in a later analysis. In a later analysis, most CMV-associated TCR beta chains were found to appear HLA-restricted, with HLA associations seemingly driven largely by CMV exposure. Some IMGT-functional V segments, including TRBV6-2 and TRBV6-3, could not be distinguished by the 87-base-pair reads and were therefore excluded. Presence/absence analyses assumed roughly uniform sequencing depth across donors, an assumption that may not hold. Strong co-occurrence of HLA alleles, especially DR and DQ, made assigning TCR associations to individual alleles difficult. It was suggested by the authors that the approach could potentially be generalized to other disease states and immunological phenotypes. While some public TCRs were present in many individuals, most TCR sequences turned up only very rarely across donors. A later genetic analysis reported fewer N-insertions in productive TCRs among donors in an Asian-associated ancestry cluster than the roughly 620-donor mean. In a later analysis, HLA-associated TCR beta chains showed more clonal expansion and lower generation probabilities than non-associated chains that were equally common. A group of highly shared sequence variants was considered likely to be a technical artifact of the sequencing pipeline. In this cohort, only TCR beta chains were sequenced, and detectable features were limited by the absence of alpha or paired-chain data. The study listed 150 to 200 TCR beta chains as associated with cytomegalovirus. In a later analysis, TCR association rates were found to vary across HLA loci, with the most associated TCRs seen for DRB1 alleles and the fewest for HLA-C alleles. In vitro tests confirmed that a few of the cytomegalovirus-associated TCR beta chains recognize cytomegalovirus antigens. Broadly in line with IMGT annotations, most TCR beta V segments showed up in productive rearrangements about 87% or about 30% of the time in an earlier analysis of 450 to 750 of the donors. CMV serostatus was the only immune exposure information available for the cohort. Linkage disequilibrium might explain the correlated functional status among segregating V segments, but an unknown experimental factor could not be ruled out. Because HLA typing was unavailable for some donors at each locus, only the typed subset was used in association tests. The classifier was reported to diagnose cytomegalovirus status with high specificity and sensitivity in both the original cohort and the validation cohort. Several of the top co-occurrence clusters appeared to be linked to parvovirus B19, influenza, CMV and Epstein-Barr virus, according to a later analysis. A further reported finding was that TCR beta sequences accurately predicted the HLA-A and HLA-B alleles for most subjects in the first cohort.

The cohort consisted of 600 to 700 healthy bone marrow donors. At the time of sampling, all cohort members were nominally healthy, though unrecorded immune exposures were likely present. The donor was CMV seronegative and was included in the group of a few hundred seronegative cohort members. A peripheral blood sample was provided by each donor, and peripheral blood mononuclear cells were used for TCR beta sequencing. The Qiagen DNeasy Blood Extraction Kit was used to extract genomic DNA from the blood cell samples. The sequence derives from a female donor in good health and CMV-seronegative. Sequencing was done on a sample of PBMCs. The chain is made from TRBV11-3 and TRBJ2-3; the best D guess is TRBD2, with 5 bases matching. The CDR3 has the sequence CASNRRGATDTQYF. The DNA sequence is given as TGTGCCAGCAATCGACGGGGTGCGACAGATACGCAGTATTTT.